This passage covers 25 T cell receptor beta chains from one sample sequenced in a study of identical twins. TCRdb used MiXCR to reprocess the 5' RACE reads, holding one entry per CDR3 protein. The sample has approximately 690,000 distinct CDR3 sequences, 6.1% seen once. Sequenced input: naive T cells sorted from blood. The source is a man younger than 35 in good health.

The chain joins TRBV3-1 to TRBJ1-5; 7 positions agree with TRBD1. The CDR3 totals 13 residues. The germline CDR1 and CDR2 sequences are LGHDT and YNNKEL (reference sequence). J lost 3 bases, V lost 9 bases, and 5 bases had no gene match. CDR3 DNA: TGTGCCAGGGTGACAGGGATCAATCAGCCCCAGCATTTT. It yields the protein CARVTGINQPQHF.

This clonotype was detected a few times. This sequence joins TRBV6-2 or TRBV6-3 and TRBJ1-3; D remains unclear. Trimming removed 6 bases at V and 4 bases at J, with 16 bases between. CDR1 is MNHEY, CDR2 SVGEGT, per germline. The CDR3 is 15 amino acids. The CDR3 sequence: CASSRLGYSGNTIYF. CDR3 nucleotides: TGTGCCAGCAGCCGACTGGGCTACTCCGGAAACACCATATATTTT.

This clonotype was detected only a few times. The chain carries TRBV20-1 and TRBJ2-5; 12 bases fit TRBD2. With V trimmed by 1 base and J by 4 bases, 4 bases remained unmatched. Per germline, CDR1 DFQATT and CDR2 SNEGSKA (reference sequence). CDR3 size: 15 residues. The CDR3 DNA is TGCAGTGCTAGAGTGCTAGCGGGAGGGCCAGAGACCCAGTACTTC. Amino acid sequence: CSARVLAGGPETQYF.

This clonotype was counted many times. V is TRBV6-1 and J is TRBJ2-7; TRBD1 aligns across 7 bases. CDR1 MNHNS and CDR2 SASEGT come from the germline V gene. V lost 7 bases and J lost 0; bases outside the gene matches: 12. The CDR3 totals 16 residues. The CDR3 here is CASNLDRAPSSYEQYF. The DNA of the CDR3 is TGTGCCAGCAACCTCGACAGGGCCCCTTCCTCCTACGAGCAGTACTTC.

The chain couples TRBV3-1 to TRBJ2-2, with 8 bases aligning to TRBD2. Trimming cost V 4 bases and J 1 base; bases outside gene matches: 5. The CDR3 has 16 amino acids. Germline CDR1 and CDR2: LGHDT and YNNKEL (reference sequence). In DNA form, the CDR3 reads TGTGCCAGCAGCCGAACCGGGACTAGGAACACCGGGGAGCTGTTTTTT. Protein product: CASSRTGTRNTGELFF.

This chain links TRBV3-1 with TRBJ2-1; no reliable D call. The CDR3 extends over 12 amino acids. V lost 2 bases and J lost 6, with 5 bases in between. From germline, CDR1 is LGHDT and CDR2 YNNKEL (reference sequence). The chain's CDR3 is CASSQLSNEQFF. Written as DNA, the CDR3 is TGTGCCAGCAGCCAACTGTCCAATGAGCAGTTCTTC.

This clonotype came up many times. The chain recombines TRBV5-6 with TRBJ2-5; TRBD2 agrees at 8 bases. After removal of 5 bases from V and 5 bases from J, the junction contained 8 bases not matched to a gene. Per the germline V gene, CDR1 is SGHDT and CDR2 is YYEEEE. The CDR3 loop spans 14 amino acids. The chain's CDR3 is CASRLGLAWETQYF. The CDR3 DNA is TGTGCCAGCAGACTTGGACTAGCATGGGAGACCCAGTACTTC.

The rearrangement uses TRBV12-3 or TRBV12-4 and TRBJ2-1; no clear D. The length of the CDR3 is 11 residues. The V end lost 3 bases, the J end lost 15 bases, and 12 bases lay between the germline ends. CDR3 sequence: CASSLASLTFF. CDR3 bases: TGTGCCAGCAGTTTGGCCTCCCTAACGTTCTTC.

This clonotype was detected many times. Written as DNA, the CDR3 is TGTGCCAGCACCCCCTTAGCGGGAGGGACCACCGGGGAGCTGTTTTTT. Its protein is CASTPLAGGTTGELFF. The chain employs TRBV12-3 or TRBV12-4 and TRBJ2-2, with 11 positions matching TRBD2. The CDR3 spans 16 residues. After removal of 7 bases from V and 4 bases from J, the junction contained 8 bases not matched to a gene.

The V and J genes are TRBV7-9 and TRBJ2-1; D uncertain. Between the trimmed V and J ends, which lost 5 bases and 6 bases, there was a span of 14 bases. Germline V gene data show CDR1 as SEHNR and CDR2 as FQNEAQ (reference sequence). The CDR3 runs 14 residues. The CDR3 is CASSHSRAGNEQFF. The CDR3 DNA follows: TGTGCCAGCAGCCACAGTAGGGCAGGCAATGAGCAGTTCTTC.

The sample holds many counts of this clonotype. This chain connects TRBV11-2 to TRBJ2-2; D tentatively fits TRBD1 or TRBD2 (5 bases each). The CDR3 runs 18 residues. Trimming shortened V by 4 bases and J by 0 bases, and 18 bases separated the two germline ends. CDR1 is SGHAT, CDR2 FQNNGV, per germline. The CDR3 here is CASSSGTATSPNTGELFF. The CDR3, as DNA: TGTGCCAGCAGCTCCGGGACCGCCACAAGTCCGAACACCGGGGAGCTGTTTTTT. The variable domain in full, with the rest retrieved from reference TRBV11-2 and TRBJ2-2, is EAGVAQSPRYKIIEKRQSVAFWCNPISGHATLYWYQQILGQGPKLLIQFQNNGVVDDSQLPKDRFSAERLKGVDSTLKIQPAKLEDSAVYLCASSSGTATSPNTGELFFGEGSRLTVL.

This clonotype was counted many times. The J gene is TRBJ2-3, the V gene TRBV12-3 or TRBV12-4; unclear D gene. The CDR3 length is 17 residues. Trimming left V 2 bases short and J 3 bases short, with 18 bases between. This CDR3 is CASSLSGWGRPTDTQYF. The CDR3 region has the DNA TGTGCCAGCAGTTTATCTGGTTGGGGAAGACCTACAGATACGCAGTATTTT.

This clonotype was counted only a few times. The chain uses TRBV20-1 and TRBJ2-5; D call uncertain. Looked up from germline, CDR1 is DFQATT and CDR2 is SNEGSKA (reference sequence). V dropped 3 bases and J dropped 1 base, with 15 bases sitting between them. The CDR3 covers 15 residues. The CDR3 reads CSASPPGRSQETQYF. The DNA for the CDR3 is TGCAGTGCTAGCCCTCCTGGGCGGAGCCAAGAGACCCAGTACTTC.

The V gene is TRBV3-1, the J gene TRBJ2-7; 7 nucleotides match TRBD2. CDR3 length equals 16 residues. With 0 bases clipped from V and 1 base from J, the junction kept 6 bases outside the gene matches. The germline V gene has CDR1 LGHDT and CDR2 YNNKEL (reference sequence). The CDR3 spells CASSQDRLAESYEQYF. The CDR3 bases are TGTGCCAGCAGCCAAGATCGGCTAGCGGAATCCTACGAGCAGTACTTC.

This clonotype showed up many times. The chain links TRBV5-1 to TRBJ2-2; D is unresolved. Germline V gene sequence: CDR1 SGHRS, CDR2 YFSETQ. The V end lost 4 bases, the J end lost 0 bases, and 7 bases lay between the germline ends. The CDR3 is 14 residues long. The CDR3 nucleotides are TGCGCCAGCAGCGAGTCTTCGAACACCGGGGAGCTGTTTTTT. Translation: CASSESSNTGELFF.

This clonotype showed up just a few times. The chain joins TRBV5-6 to TRBJ2-5; 7 bases agree with TRBD1. The V gene's germline CDR1 is SGHDT and CDR2 YYEEEE. V was clipped by 2 bases and J by 2 bases; unmatched bases: 6. The CDR3 has 15 amino acids. The CDR3 DNA reads TGTGCCAGCAGCTTCCGACAGGGCCCACAAGAGACCCAGTACTTC. Translation gives CASSFRQGPQETQYF.

The table lists this clonotype with many counts. The gene calls are TRBV20-1 and TRBJ1-5, with D maybe TRBD1 (6 bases). The length of the CDR3 is 15 residues. The V gene's germline CDR1 is DFQATT and CDR2 SNEGSKA (reference sequence). Trimming cost V 5 bases and J 1 base, with 15 bases left between them. The DNA of the CDR3 is TGCAGTGCTTTTACAGGGAAGCGAAGCAATCAGCCCCAGCATTTT. The encoded protein is CSAFTGKRSNQPQHF.

This clonotype was counted a few times. The CDR3 reads CASSVEGRSFYEQYF. The CDR3 DNA reads TGTGCCAGCAGCGTAGAGGGACGGAGTTTCTACGAGCAGTACTTC. The rearrangement joins TRBV9 to TRBJ2-7; the D call may be TRBD1 or TRBD2 (5 bases each). CDR3 size: 15 residues. V lost 0 bases and J lost 3, with 13 bases in between. Germline CDR1 SGDLS, CDR2 YYNGEE.

This clonotype was seen repeatedly, ten times or more. The chain links TRBV7-2 to TRBJ2-7, with 8 bases aligning to TRBD2. CDR1 and CDR2 (germline): SGHTA, FQGNSA. V gave up 1 base and J gave up 3 bases; unmatched junction bases: 8. The CDR3 runs to 16 residues. CDR3 DNA: TGTGCCAGCAGCTTAGAAGGTCGGGAGGGCCTCTACGAGCAGTACTTC. This translates into CASSLEGREGLYEQYF.

There are many counts of this clonotype. This rearrangement joins TRBV20-1 to TRBJ2-5; TRBD2 agrees at 12 bases. Per germline, CDR1 DFQATT and CDR2 SNEGSKA (reference sequence). The V and J ends lost 5 bases and 4 bases, in that order; junction bases with no gene match: 8. This CDR3 contains 15 residues. The CDR3 DNA is TGCAGTGCTTCCTGGACTAGCGGGATTTTAGAGACCCAGTACTTC. Its translation is CSASWTSGILETQYF.

This clonotype was found many times. The chain joins TRBV4-1 to TRBJ2-5; a possible D gene is TRBD2 (6 bases). This CDR3 contains 12 residues. Germline V gives CDR1 MGHRA, CDR2 YSYEKL. V dropped 3 bases and J dropped 6 bases, with 8 bases sitting between them. The CDR3 DNA reads as TGCGCCAGCAGCCAGGCGGGGAAGACCCAGTACTTC. It is translated as CASSQAGKTQYF.

The chain employs TRBV6-4 and TRBJ2-1; 7 bases align to TRBD1. Trimming cost V 3 bases and J 3 bases; bases outside gene matches: 5. Germline CDR1 reads MRHNA; CDR2 reads SNTAGT. The CDR3 is made up of 15 amino acids. The CDR3, as DNA: TGTGCCAGCAGTGAGTGGGCAGGGGGCTACAATGAGCAGTTCTTC. This encodes CASSEWAGGYNEQFF.

This clonotype was observed at least ten times. CDR3 sequence (DNA): TGCGCCAGCAGCTTGTTAGCGGGCCCCTACAATGAGCAGTTCTTC. This sequence encodes CASSLLAGPYNEQFF. The rearrangement links TRBV5-1 to TRBJ2-1; 7 bases are a match to TRBD2. The germline CDR1 and CDR2 sequences are SGHRS and YFSETQ. The J segment lost 2 bases and the V segment lost 1 base, leaving 3 bases of the junction unmatched. This CDR3 is 15 amino acids long.

This clonotype showed up many times. The genes are TRBV2 and TRBJ1-1, with a possible D match to TRBD1 (6 bases). Germline V gene lookup returns CDR1 SNHLY and CDR2 FYNNEI. V dropped 4 bases and J dropped 4 bases, with 16 bases sitting between them. The CDR3 spans 15 residues. CDR3 nucleotides: TGTGCCAGCAGTGCTGTAAGGGGGTCCGGCACTGAAGCTTTCTTT. Translation gives CASSAVRGSGTEAFF.

This clonotype was recorded at least ten times. CDR3 region: CATSRAQGETQYF. In nucleotides, the CDR3 is TGTGCCACCAGCAGAGCCCAGGGTGAGACCCAGTACTTC. This sequence joins TRBV15 and TRBJ2-5; perhaps TRBD1 as D (5 bases). Germline values: CDR1 LNHNV, CDR2 YYDKDF (reference sequence). CDR3 size: 13 residues. Trimming removed 1 base at V and 5 bases at J, with 8 bases between.